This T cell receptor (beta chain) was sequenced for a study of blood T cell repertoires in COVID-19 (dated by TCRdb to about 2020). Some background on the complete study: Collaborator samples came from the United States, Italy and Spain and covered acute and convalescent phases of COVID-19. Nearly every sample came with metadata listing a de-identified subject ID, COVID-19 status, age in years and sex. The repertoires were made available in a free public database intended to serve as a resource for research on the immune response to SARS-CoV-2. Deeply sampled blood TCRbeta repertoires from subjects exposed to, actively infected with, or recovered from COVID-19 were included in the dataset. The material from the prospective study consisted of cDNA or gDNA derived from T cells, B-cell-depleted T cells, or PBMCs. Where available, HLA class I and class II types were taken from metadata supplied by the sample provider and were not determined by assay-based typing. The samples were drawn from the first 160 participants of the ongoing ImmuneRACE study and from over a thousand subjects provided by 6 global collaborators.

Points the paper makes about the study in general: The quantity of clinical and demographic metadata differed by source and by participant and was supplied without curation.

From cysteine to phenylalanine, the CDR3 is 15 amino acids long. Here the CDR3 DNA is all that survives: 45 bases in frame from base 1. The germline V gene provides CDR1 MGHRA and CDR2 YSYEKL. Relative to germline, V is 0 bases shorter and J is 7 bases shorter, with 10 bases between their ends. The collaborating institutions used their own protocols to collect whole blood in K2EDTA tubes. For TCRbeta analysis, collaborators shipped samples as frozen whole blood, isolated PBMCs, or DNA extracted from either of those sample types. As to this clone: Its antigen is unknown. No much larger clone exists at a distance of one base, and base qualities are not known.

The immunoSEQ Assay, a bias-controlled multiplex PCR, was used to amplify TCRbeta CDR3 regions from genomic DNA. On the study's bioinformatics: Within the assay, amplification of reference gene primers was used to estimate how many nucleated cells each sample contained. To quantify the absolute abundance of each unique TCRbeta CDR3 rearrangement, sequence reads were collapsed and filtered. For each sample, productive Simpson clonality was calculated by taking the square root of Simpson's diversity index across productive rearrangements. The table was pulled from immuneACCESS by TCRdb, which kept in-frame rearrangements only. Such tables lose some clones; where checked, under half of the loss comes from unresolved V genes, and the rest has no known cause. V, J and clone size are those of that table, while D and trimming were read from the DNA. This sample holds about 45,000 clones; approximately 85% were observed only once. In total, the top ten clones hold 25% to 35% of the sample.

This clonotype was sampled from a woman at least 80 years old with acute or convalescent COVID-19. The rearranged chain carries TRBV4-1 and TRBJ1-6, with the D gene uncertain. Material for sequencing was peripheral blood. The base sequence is TGCGCCAGCAGCCAAGATCCTTTCGGGAATTCACCCCTCCACTTT. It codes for CASSQDPFGNSPLHF.